This TCR beta chain was identified in a study of blood T cell repertoires in COVID-19. Unmatched junction bases numbered 10, after V lost 5 bases and J lost 9 bases. The CDR3 length is 15 residues. The V gene's germline CDR1 is SGHNT and CDR2 YENEEA. Authors' analysis steps: Counts of nucleated cells, estimated from reference gene primer amplification, were obtained. Libraries were prepared by immunoSEQ multiplex PCR; TCRdb keeps only in-frame clonotypes and omits some of them. V and J calls and clone size follow that table, whereas D and trimming were derived from the DNA. Here the sample spans 150,000 to 170,000 clones, approximately 84% being singletons.

The receptor was derived from a woman in her sixties or seventies with COVID-19, enrolled during active disease. This sequence joins TRBV11-3 and TRBJ2-1; 10 nucleotides match TRBD1. The sequencing sample was made of peripheral blood. Here the CDR3 DNA reads TGTGCCAGCAGCGCTTCCAGACAGGGGGCGGGTGAGCAGTTCTTC. Translation gives CASSASRQGAGEQFF. The complete variable domain, with remaining parts taken from reference TRBV11-3 and TRBJ2-1, reads EAGVVQSPRYKIIEKKQPVAFWCNPISGHNTLYWYLQNLGQGPELLIRYENEEAVDDSQLPKDRFSAERLKGVDSTLKIQPAELGDSAVYLCASSASRQGAGEQFFGPGTRLTVL.